This T cell receptor (beta chain) was found in a study of cytomegalovirus exposure and HLA in healthy donors. Study conclusions and caveats: Later analysis identified about 17,000 TCR beta sequences associated with HLA alleles, using a false discovery rate threshold of 0.05. A previous analysis found most TCR beta V segments productive roughly 87% or roughly 30% of the time. Among donors in an Asian-associated ancestry cluster, a later analysis reportedly found fewer N-insertions than the approximately 670-donor mean.

PCR primers comprised 60 Vbeta and 13 Jbeta primers. This table comes from immunoSEQ multiplex PCR, and its TCRdb copy is limited to in-frame clones, with some not included. The data contain 55,000 to 75,000 clones, almost 70% of them seen just once; the ten biggest clones take up less than 20%. The J segment lost 7 bases and the V segment lost 4 bases, leaving 7 bases of the junction unmatched. There are 15 residues in the CDR3. Germline V CDR1 and CDR2: LNHDA, SQIVND (reference sequence). Concerning this clone itself: No antigen is known for it.

The source material was PBMCs. This chain links TRBV19 with TRBJ1-6, with 7 bases that match TRBD1. This sequence originates from a man aged 40-49 years in good health and CMV-seropositive. This CDR3 is CASSTPTGRNSPLHF. The CDR3 nucleotides are TGTGCCAGTAGTACTCCGACAGGGCGAAATTCACCCCTCCACTTT.